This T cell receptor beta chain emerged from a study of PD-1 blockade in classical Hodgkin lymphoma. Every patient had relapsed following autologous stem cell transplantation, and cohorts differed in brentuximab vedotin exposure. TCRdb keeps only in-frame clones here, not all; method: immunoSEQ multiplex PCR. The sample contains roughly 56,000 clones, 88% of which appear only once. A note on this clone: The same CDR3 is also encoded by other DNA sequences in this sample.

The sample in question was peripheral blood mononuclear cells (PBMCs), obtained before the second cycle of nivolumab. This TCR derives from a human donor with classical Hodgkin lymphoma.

CDR3 residues: CASSLSSGANVLTF. Written as DNA, the CDR3 is TGCGCCAGCAGCTTGAGTTCTGGGGCCAACGTCCTGACTTTC. This chain joins TRBV5-1 and TRBJ2-6, with unresolved D. V was clipped by 1 base and J by 1 base, with 3 bases between them. Germline V gene sequence: CDR1 SGHRS, CDR2 YFSETQ. CDR3 length: 14 residues. The variable domain in full, completed from reference TRBV5-1 and TRBJ2-6, reads KAGVTQTPRYLIKTRGQQVTLSCSPISGHRSVSWYQQTPGQGLQFLFEYFSETQRNKGNFPGRFSGRQFSNSRSEMNVSTLELGDSALYLCASSLSSGANVLTFGAGSRLTVL.